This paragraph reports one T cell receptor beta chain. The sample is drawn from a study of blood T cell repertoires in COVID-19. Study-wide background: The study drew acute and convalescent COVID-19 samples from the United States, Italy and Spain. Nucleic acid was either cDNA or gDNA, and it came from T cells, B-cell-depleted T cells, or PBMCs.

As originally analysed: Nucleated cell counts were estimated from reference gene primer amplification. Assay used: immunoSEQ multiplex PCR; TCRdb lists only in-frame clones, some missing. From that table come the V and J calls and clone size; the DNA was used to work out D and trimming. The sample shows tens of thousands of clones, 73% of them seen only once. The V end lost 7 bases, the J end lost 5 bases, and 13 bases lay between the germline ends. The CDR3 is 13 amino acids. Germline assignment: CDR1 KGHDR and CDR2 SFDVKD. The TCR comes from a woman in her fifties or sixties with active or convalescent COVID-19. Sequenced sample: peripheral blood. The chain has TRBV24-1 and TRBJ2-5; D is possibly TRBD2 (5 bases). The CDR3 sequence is CATRDGPGETQYF. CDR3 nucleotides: TGTGCCACCAGAGATGGACCGGGGGAGACCCAGTACTTC.